The text below deals with one T cell receptor (beta chain). This clone was picked up one time. Which antigen it targets is not known. Within one base of it there is no much larger clone, and no base qualities were kept. The immunoSEQ Assay, a bias-controlled multiplex PCR, was used to amplify TCRbeta CDR3 regions from genomic DNA. Concerning the study's data processing: Nucleated cell counts per sample were estimated from amplification of reference gene primers within the assay. To quantify the absolute abundance of each unique TCRbeta CDR3 rearrangement, sequence reads were collapsed and filtered. For each sample, productive Simpson clonality was calculated as the square root of Simpson's diversity index across productive rearrangements. TCRdb obtained this table from immuneACCESS and retained in-frame rearrangements with V and J assigned. These tables miss some clones; where compared with another copy, unresolved V genes account for less than half of the shortfall, and the remainder is unexplained. Clone size and the V and J calls come from that table; the DNA yielded D and trimming. In all, the sample holds just under 45,000 clones, and about 81% of those were seen once. The top ten hold 35% to 50% of the sample.

Each collaborating institution followed its own protocols to collect whole blood in K2EDTA tubes. Collaborator samples were shipped for TCRbeta analysis as frozen whole blood, isolated PBMCs, or DNA extracted from either sample type. The CDR3 covers 15 residues, taking in both the cysteine and the phenylalanine. Only CDR3 DNA remains: 45 bases, in frame from the first base. Trimming accounts for 4 bases at V and 0 bases at J, while the number of junction bases matched to no gene is 2. The germline V gene (reference sequence) gives CDR1 as SGHNT and CDR2 as YYREEE. This specimen belongs to a study of blood T cell repertoires in COVID-19 (dated by TCRdb to about 2020). Turning to the overall study: Collaborator samples came from the United States, Italy and Spain and covered acute and convalescent phases of COVID-19. The material from the prospective study consisted of cDNA or gDNA derived from T cells, B-cell-depleted T cells, or PBMCs. Deeply sampled blood TCRbeta repertoires from subjects exposed to, actively infected with, or recovered from COVID-19 were included in the dataset. A freely available public database, intended as a resource for researchers studying the immune response to SARS-CoV-2, is where the repertoires were released. The samples were drawn from the first 160 participants of the ongoing ImmuneRACE study and from 1,254 subjects provided by 6 global collaborators. The sample metadata nearly always contained a de-identified subject ID, COVID-19 status, age in years and sex. Where available, HLA class I and class II types were obtained from metadata supplied by the sample provider rather than from assay-based typing. Broad study findings and their caveats: How much clinical and demographic metadata was included differed by source and by participant, and the metadata was provided uncurated.

Material: peripheral blood. This TCR was sampled from a human donor in a cohort sampled during active COVID-19. The chain was built from TRBV5-4 and TRBJ2-1, and 9 bases in between align with TRBD1. The nucleotide sequence is given as TGTGCCAGCAGCCCGGGACAGGGCTCCTACAATGAGCAGTTCTTC. Its coded protein is CASSPGQGSYNEQFF.